This TCR beta chain was recovered during a study of T cell clonality in common variable immunodeficiency. Study observations and caveats: CVID patient heterogeneity limited repertoire-clinical complication correlations. Fewer TCRbeta clones were shared among CVID subjects than controls.

TCRdb's copy holds only in-frame clones and misses some; the assay was immunoSEQ multiplex PCR. The repertoire consists of under 40,000 clones, none detected only once. After removal of 8 bases from V and 4 bases from J, the junction contained 6 bases not matched to a gene. Germline V gene data show CDR1 as LNHDA and CDR2 as SQIVND (reference sequence). The CDR3 covers 13 residues. At least ten counts were recorded for this clone. Its specificity is not known. The CDR3 is cut off 3 residues early in the read; its end comes from the germline J gene. The sample consisted of peripheral blood mononuclear cells. The rearrangement links TRBV19 to TRBJ2-3; 7 bases align to TRBD2. The clonotype comes from a person aged 18 to 75 in good health. CDR3 region: CASGDGGADTQYF. CDR3 DNA (partial): TGTGCCAGTGGGGATGGGGGGGCAGATACG.